The 15 T cell receptor beta chains below come from one sample, sequenced in a study of identical twins. TCRdb redid the calling of the 5' RACE reads with MiXCR, one entry per CDR3 protein. This table holds around 160,000 distinct CDR3 sequences, around 3.5% found once. Sequenced input: memory T cells sorted from blood. These receptor sequences come from a man aged 18-30 years in good health.

Many counts were recorded for this clonotype. The chain is built from TRBV11-1 and TRBJ1-1; TRBD1 is a possible D gene (5 bases). V lost 5 bases and J 3 bases, leaving 22 bases between the germline ends. Germline V lookup: CDR1 SGHAT, CDR2 FQDESV (reference sequence). CDR3 length: 17 residues. CDR3: CASSPRDSEGVDTEAFF. CDR3 sequence (DNA): TGTGCCAGCAGCCCCAGGGACTCCGAGGGAGTGGACACTGAAGCTTTCTTT.

The table lists this clonotype with many counts. The rearrangement uses TRBV5-1 and TRBJ1-4; D is possibly TRBD1 (6 bases). This CDR3 has 12 amino acids. Germline V gene data show CDR1 as SGHRS and CDR2 as YFSETQ. V dropped 0 bases and J dropped 10 bases, with 7 bases sitting between them. The CDR3 here is CASSLARGKLFF. CDR3 bases: TGCGCCAGCAGCTTGGCCAGGGGAAAACTGTTTTTT.

This clonotype was seen many times. The rearrangement uses TRBV27 and TRBJ1-5; D unclear. Germline V gene sequence: CDR1 MNHEY, CDR2 SMNVEV (reference sequence). The CDR3 covers 11 residues. V lost 8 bases, J lost 4 bases, and 6 bases lay in between. The CDR3 DNA is TGTGCCAGCGGTATGAATCAGCCCCAGCATTTT. Protein product: CASGMNQPQHF.

At least ten counts were recorded for this clonotype. CDR3 sequence reads: CASSREETQYF. The CDR3 DNA reads as TGCGCCAGCAGCAGGGAAGAGACCCAGTACTTC. The chain combines TRBV5-1 with TRBJ2-5; D gene ambiguous. The CDR3 totals 11 residues. The V gene lost 4 bases and the J gene lost 3 bases, with 4 bases spanning the gap. CDR1 is SGHRS, CDR2 YFSETQ, per germline. Full variable domain (rest looked up from reference TRBV5-1 and TRBJ2-5): KAGVTQTPRYLIKTRGQQVTLSCSPISGHRSVSWYQQTPGQGLQFLFEYFSETQRNKGNFPGRFSGRQFSNSRSEMNVSTLELGDSALYLCASSREETQYFGPGTRLLVL.

In its sample, this clonotype was seen many times. The gene calls are TRBV5-1 and TRBJ1-2, with D possibly being TRBD1 (6 bases). Trimming took 3 bases from V and 0 from J, leaving 12 bases between them. From germline, CDR1 is SGHRS and CDR2 YFSETQ. This CDR3 is 15 amino acids long. CDR3 nucleotides: TGCGCCAGCAGCTCCACCGGGACATCTAACTATGGCTACACCTTC. Protein sequence: CASSSTGTSNYGYTF.

The sample holds many counts of this clonotype. This chain links TRBV30 with TRBJ1-4; D call uncertain. V was pared by 0 bases and J by 8 bases, with 13 bases between. This CDR3 contains 14 residues. Germline V gives CDR1 GTSNPN, CDR2 SVGIG (reference sequence). CDR3 protein: CAWSVGNHAEKLFF. The DNA of the CDR3 is TGTGCCTGGAGTGTGGGGAATCACGCGGAAAAACTGTTTTTT. Filled out from reference TRBV30 and TRBJ1-4, the complete variable domain reads SQTIHQWPATLVQPVGSPLSLECTVEGTSNPNLYWYRQAAGRGLQLLFYSVGIGQISSEVPQNLSASRPQDRQFILSSKKLLLSDSGFYLCAWSVGNHAEKLFFGSGTQLSVL.

This clonotype was seen many times. This chain links TRBV4-1 with TRBJ2-3; 8 positions agree with TRBD2. With V trimmed by 5 bases and J by 6 bases, 16 bases remained unmatched. The germline CDR1 and CDR2 sequences are MGHRA and YSYEKL. The CDR3 runs 17 residues. In DNA, the CDR3 is TGCGCCAGCAGCACCCCCAGCGGGAGTCCCTTTTCGGATACGCAGTATTTT. It translates to CASSTPSGSPFSDTQYF.

This clonotype occurred many times. The V call is TRBV20-1, the J call TRBJ2-3; 9 positions match TRBD2. The ends lost 4 bases at V and 3 bases at J; junction bases unmatched: 11. The CDR3 covers 16 residues. Germline loops: CDR1 DFQATT, CDR2 SNEGSKA (reference sequence). Here the CDR3 reads CSAMGSLAGTTDTQYF. The CDR3, as DNA: TGCAGTGCTATGGGGTCCCTAGCGGGGACGACAGATACGCAGTATTTT.

This clonotype showed up many times. The chain combines TRBV6-2 or TRBV6-3 with TRBJ2-7; D is perhaps TRBD1 (6 bases). V lost 5 bases and J 2 bases, leaving 13 bases between the germline ends. The CDR3 totals 14 residues. In germline, CDR1 is MNHEY, CDR2 SVGEGT. CDR3 DNA sequence: TGTGCCAGCAGTCGAAACAGGGTTACCTACGAGCAGTACTTC. Amino acids: CASSRNRVTYEQYF.

This clonotype was recorded many times. The chain joins TRBV7-2 to TRBJ1-1; tentatively, D is TRBD1 (6 bases). The germline V gene encodes CDR1 SGHTA and CDR2 FQGNSA. V lost 5 bases and J lost 0, with 10 bases in between. CDR3 length: 14 residues. The CDR3 protein is CASSPSGVNTEAFF. CDR3 DNA: TGTGCCAGCAGCCCTTCAGGGGTGAACACTGAAGCTTTCTTT. Supplemented by reference TRBV7-2 and TRBJ1-1, the full variable domain reads GAGVSQSPSNKVTEKGKDVELRCDPISGHTALYWYRQSLGQGLEFLIYFQGNSAPDKSGLPSDRFSAERTGGSVSTLTIQRTQQEDSAVYLCASSPSGVNTEAFFGQGTRLTVV.

This clonotype was counted many times. CDR3 DNA: TGCGCCAGCAGTGAGGTAGCGGGCTCCTACAATGAGCAGTTCTTC. Its protein product is CASSEVAGSYNEQFF. The chain links TRBV10-2 to TRBJ2-1; 7 bases agree with TRBD2. This CDR3 is 15 amino acids long. Looked up from germline, CDR1 is WSHSY and CDR2 is SAAADI. The junction had 1 base not matched to a gene; V was cut back by 2 bases and J by 0 bases.

In this sample, this clonotype turned up many times. The chain carries TRBV5-1 and TRBJ2-1; unclear D gene. Germline-derived CDR1 and CDR2 are SGHRS and YFSETQ. V lost 3 bases to trimming and J lost 8 bases, with 9 bases between them. This CDR3 region has 12 residues. The CDR3 DNA follows: TGCGCCAGCAGCTGGGCCCACCATGAGCAGTTCTTC. Residues: CASSWAHHEQFF. The full variable domain, its missing parts supplied by reference TRBV5-1 and TRBJ2-1, is KAGVTQTPRYLIKTRGQQVTLSCSPISGHRSVSWYQQTPGQGLQFLFEYFSETQRNKGNFPGRFSGRQFSNSRSEMNVSTLELGDSALYLCASSWAHHEQFFGPGTRLTVL.

This clonotype appeared many times. V gene TRBV20-1 combines with J gene TRBJ2-2, with D uncertain. The germline V gene encodes CDR1 DFQATT and CDR2 SNEGSKA (reference sequence). This CDR3 region has 14 residues. V lost 6 bases and J 3 bases, leaving 14 bases between the germline ends. CDR3 sequence reads: CSASGRRDTGELFF. DNA for the CDR3: TGCAGTGCGAGTGGTCGTCGGGACACCGGGGAGCTGTTTTTT.

This clonotype has ten or more counts. The DNA of the CDR3 is TGTGCCAGCAGCGGAAAACTAGCGGGAAAGGACAATGAGCAGTTCTTC. It specifies CASSGKLAGKDNEQFF. This chain uses TRBV21-1 with TRBJ2-1; the table's D call of TRBD2 was not tested on the DNA. TRBV21-1 is shown as a pseudogene. The CDR3 sequence is 16 residues long.

This clonotype has at least ten counts. V and J are TRBV5-8 and TRBJ1-4; 11 bases agree with TRBD1. CDR1 and CDR2 from the germline V gene are SGHTS and YDEGEE. The junction had 8 bases not matched to a gene; V was cut back by 5 bases and J by 8 bases. CDR3 length equals 15 residues. The CDR3 protein is CASRRSGTGGEKLFF. The CDR3 bases are TGTGCCAGCAGACGCTCCGGGACAGGGGGAGAAAAACTGTTTTTT.